A selection of T cell receptor beta chains follows, all from one sample in a study of OX40 agonist ivuxolimab in advanced cancers. The table came from immunoSEQ multiplex PCR; TCRdb's copy has only in-frame clones and leaves some out. The sample comprises about 80,000 clones, about four fifths of which are singletons, and 25% rests with the top ten. The material sequenced was CD4+ or CD8+ T cells sorted from blood, taken in a trial of the OX40 agonist ivuxolimab. The receptor source for this set is an adult with an advanced solid tumor such as melanoma, head and neck, liver or kidney cancer. Both conserved end residues are part of each CDR3. D genes are given only for firm matches. Clone size is given for some rows only: seen once, a few or many times, or a class if the clone is expanded.

CDR3nt | CDR3aa | j_gene | len | v_gene | abundance | d_gene
TGCGCCAGCAGCTTGCAAGCAGCCCAAGAGACCCAGTACTTC | CASSLQAAQETQYF | TRBJ2-5 | 14 | TRBV5-1 | NA | NA
TGTGCCAGCACCCTGTACCCGGGACAGGGGTATGGCTACACCTTC | CASTLYPGQGYGYTF | TRBJ1-2 | 15 | TRBV6-1 | NA | TRBD1
TGTGCCAGCAGCTTACCCCCCGGGAGTCCAGGAGAGACCCAGTACTTC | CASSLPPGSPGETQYF | TRBJ2-5 | 16 | TRBV7-9 | NA | NA
TGTGCCAGCAGCGGAGACAGGGGAGGTAATTCACCCCTCCACTTT | CASSGDRGGNSPLHF | TRBJ1-6 | 15 | TRBV9 | once | TRBD1
TGTGCCAGCAGTCGGGATTATGGCTACACCTTC | CASSRDYGYTF | TRBJ1-2 | 11 | TRBV6-5 | NA | NA
TGTGCCAGCAGCTTAAGGGCTTACTCCTACAATGAGCAGTTCTTC | CASSLRAYSYNEQFF | TRBJ2-1 | 15 | TRBV7-6 | NA | NA
TGTGCCAGCAGACATCCGGGACAGGGGAGCATAAATACGCAGTATTTT | CASRHPGQGSINTQYF | TRBJ2-3 | 16 | TRBV28 | once | TRBD1
TGCGCCAGCAGCCAAGATCTCGTCAGAGAGGGGAGCACAGATACGCAGTATTTT | CASSQDLVREGSTDTQYF | TRBJ2-3 | 18 | TRBV4-3 | NA | NA
TGCGCCAGCAGCTACAGGGATGCGGAAAACGAGCAGTACTTC | CASSYRDAENEQYF | TRBJ2-7 | 14 | TRBV5-1 | NA | NA
TGCGCCAGCAGCTTGGGGACTTTTGAAGGATTAGGCTACACCTTC | CASSLGTFEGLGYTF | TRBJ1-2 | 15 | TRBV5-1 | NA | NA
TGCGCCAGCAGCTTAGTGCCAGCTCACAATCAGCCCCAGCATTTT | CASSLVPAHNQPQHF | TRBJ1-5 | 15 | TRBV5-1 | NA | NA
TGTGCCAGCAGTCTAGAGACAGGGGTCGGCTACACCTTC | CASSLETGVGYTF | TRBJ1-2 | 13 | TRBV6-1 | NA | TRBD1
TGTGCCAGCAGCTACCCGGGAGGGGCGGGGGCCAACGTCCTGACTTTC | CASSYPGGAGANVLTF | TRBJ2-6 | 16 | TRBV7-8 | NA | TRBD2
TGCGCCAGCAGTGAGTCAAGAGCGGGAGCCCGTACCGGGGAGCTGTTTTTT | CASSESRAGARTGELFF | TRBJ2-2 | 17 | TRBV10-1 | NA | TRBD2
TGTGCCAGCGTCTTCGGCGTTACCCAGTACTTC | CASVFGVTQYF | TRBJ2-5 | 11 | TRBV7-2 | few | NA
TGTGCCAGTAGTAACCCGGGAGGGCCGTCGTACGAGCAGTACTTC | CASSNPGGPSYEQYF | TRBJ2-7 | 15 | TRBV19 | NA | TRBD2
TGTGCCAGCAGTCGGGGACTAGCGGCAGATACGCAGTATTTT | CASSRGLAADTQYF | TRBJ2-3 | 14 | TRBV6-5 | NA | TRBD2
TGTGCCAGCAGTTACGGGTGGGTGGTGACCAATGAGCAGTTCTTC | CASSYGWVVTNEQFF | TRBJ2-1 | 15 | TRBV6-6 | NA | NA
TGCGCCAGCAGCTTGGGGACAGCTGGAAACACCATATATTTT | CASSLGTAGNTIYF | TRBJ1-3 | 14 | TRBV5-1 | few | NA
TGTGCCAGTAGTATGCAGGGGCCCTCGAACACCGGGGAGCTGTTTTTT | CASSMQGPSNTGELFF | TRBJ2-2 | 16 | TRBV19 | NA | NA
TGTGCCAGCAGCCAAGCGGGGTTTGGCCGCAATCAGCCCCAGCATTTT | CASSQAGFGRNQPQHF | TRBJ1-5 | 16 | TRBV4-2 | once | NA
TGTGCCAGCACTATACCGGGACAGGGAGGGACCGGGGAGCTGTTTTTT | CASTIPGQGGTGELFF | TRBJ2-2 | 16 | TRBV2 | NA | TRBD1